This TCR beta chain was found in a study of blood T cell repertoires in COVID-19. Background on the study: Some COVID-19 samples were acute and others convalescent; all came from the United States, Italy and Spain. Sample material is recorded as cDNA or gDNA derived from T cells, B-cell-depleted T cells, or PBMCs.

Methods used by the authors: Nucleated cell number was recorded as an estimate derived from reference gene primer amplification. This table comes from immunoSEQ multiplex PCR, and its TCRdb copy is limited to in-frame clones, with some not included. Clonal size and the V and J genes are those of that table, whereas D and trimming came from the DNA. The sample has approximately 99,000 clones; less than 85% are singletons. The CDR3 has 14 residues. V lost 1 base, J lost 7 bases, and 5 bases stayed unmatched. CDR1 is SNHLY, CDR2 FYNNEI, per germline. The sequenced sample consisted of peripheral blood. The chain recombines TRBV2 with TRBJ1-2; 8 bases fit TRBD1. The TCR originated in a woman in her 40s with acute or convalescent COVID-19. Written as DNA, the CDR3 is TGTGCCAGCAGTGAAGGGCAGGGGGCGTTTGGCTACACCTTC. Protein: CASSEGQGAFGYTF.